This T cell receptor (beta chain) emerged from a study of CD8+ T cells in alopecia areata. The treatment: oral pan-JAK inhibitor, 5-10 mg twice daily. Those with alopecia areata gave lesional scalp punch biopsies and peripheral blood. Sorting separated CD4+ and CD8+ T cells out of PBMCs. The V gene's germline CDR1 is PRHDT and CDR2 FYEKMQ (reference sequence). The CDR3 spans 16 residues. The V gene lost 5 bases and the J gene lost 6 bases, with 23 bases spanning the gap. Extracted RNA was reverse transcribed, and the resulting cDNA served as sequencing template. Measured with immunoSEQ multiplex PCR; TCRdb has only the in-frame clones, and not every one. Altogether hundreds of thousands of clones are present, about 62% being singletons, with the ten largest covering approximately 1.8%. This clone was observed a few times.

V is TRBV13 and J is TRBJ2-7; D may be TRBD1 (6 bases). This sequence originates from a human donor with alopecia areata. The material sequenced was CD4+ T cells sorted from blood, taken at week 24, from a patient treated with tofacitinib. CDR3 region: CASSQGRTVPRGEQYF. CDR3 nucleotide sequence: TGTGCCAGCAGCCAAGGCAGGACAGTCCCCAGAGGCGAGCAGTACTTC. Combining the CDR3 with reference TRBV13 and TRBJ2-7 gives the whole variable domain AAGVIQSPRHLIKEKRETATLKCYPIPRHDTVYWYQQGPGQDPQFLISFYEKMQSDKGSIPDRFSAQQFSDYHSELNMSSLELGDSALYFCASSQGRTVPRGEQYFGPGTRLTVT.